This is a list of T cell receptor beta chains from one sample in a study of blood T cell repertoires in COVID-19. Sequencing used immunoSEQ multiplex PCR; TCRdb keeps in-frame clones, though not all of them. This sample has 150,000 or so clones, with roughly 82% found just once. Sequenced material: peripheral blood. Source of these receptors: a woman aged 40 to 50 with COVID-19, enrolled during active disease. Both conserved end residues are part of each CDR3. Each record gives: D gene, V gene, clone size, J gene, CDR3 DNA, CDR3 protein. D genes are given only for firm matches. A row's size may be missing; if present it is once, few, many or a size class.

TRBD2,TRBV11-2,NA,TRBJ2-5,TGTGCCAGCAGCTGGACTAGCGGGGGGCAAGAGACCCAGTACTTC,CASSWTSGGQETQYF
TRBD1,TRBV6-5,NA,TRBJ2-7,TGTGCCAGCAAATCAGGGGGGACAGGGGGCTACGAGCAGTACTTC,CASKSGGTGGYEQYF
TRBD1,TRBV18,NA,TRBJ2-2,TGTGCCAGCGCTCGCACAGGGGAAACCGGGGAGCTGTTTTTT,CASARTGETGELFF
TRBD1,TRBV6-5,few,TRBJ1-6,TGTGCCAGCAGTCCACAGGGGGGTCAGGTTTCACCCCTCCACTTT,CASSPQGGQVSPLHF
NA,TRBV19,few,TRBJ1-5,TGTGCCTCGGGACGGAGGGGCAATCAGCCCCAGCATTTT,CASGRRGNQPQHF
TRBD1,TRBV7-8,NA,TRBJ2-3,TGTGCCAGCAGCCGCCCTCTAGGACAGGGCCCCCAAACCGAAAGCACAGATACGCAGTATTTT,CASSRPLGQGPQTESTDTQYF
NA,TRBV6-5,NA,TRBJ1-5,TGTGCCAGCAGTTATCAGGTGGGTCAGCCCCAGCATTTT,CASSYQVGQPQHF
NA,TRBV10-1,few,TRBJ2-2,TGCGCCAGCAGTGGCGCCGGGGAGCTGTTTTTT,CASSGAGELFF
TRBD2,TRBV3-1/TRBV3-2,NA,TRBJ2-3,TGTGCCAGCAGCCAAGATCGGGGACTAGCCAGTACGCAGTATTTT,CASSQDRGLASTQYF
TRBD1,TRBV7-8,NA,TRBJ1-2,TGTGCCAGCAGCTCGACAGGGTACATCTCTGGCTACACCTTC,CASSSTGYISGYTF
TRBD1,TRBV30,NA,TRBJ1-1,TGTGCCTGGAAGCCAGGGGGGCAGGTCACTGAAGCTTTCTTT,CAWKPGGQVTEAFF
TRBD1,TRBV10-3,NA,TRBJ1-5,TGTGCCATCAGTGAGGTCAGGGGGGATCAGCCCCAGCATTTT,CAISEVRGDQPQHF
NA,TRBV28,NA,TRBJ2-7,TGTGCCAGCAGTTTCCTCAGGGGAGCCTCCTACGAGCAGTACTTC,CASSFLRGASYEQYF
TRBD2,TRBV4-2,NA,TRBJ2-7,TGTGCCAGCAGCCAGTCGACTAGCGGGACCACCTTCTCCTACGAGCAGTACTTC,CASSQSTSGTTFSYEQYF
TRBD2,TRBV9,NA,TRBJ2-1,TGTGCCAGCAGCGCTAGCGGGGGGGCCTACAATGAGCAGTTCTTC,CASSASGGAYNEQFF
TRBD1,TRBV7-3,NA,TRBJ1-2,TGTGCCAGCAGCCCCGGACAGGGGAACTATGGCTACACCTTC,CASSPGQGNYGYTF
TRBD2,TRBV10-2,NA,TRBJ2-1,TGCGCCAGCAAGACTAGCGGGAGAAGTAGGAATGAGCAGTTCTTC,CASKTSGRSRNEQFF
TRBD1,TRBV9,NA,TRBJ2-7,TGTGCCAGCAGCGTTGGATCGGCGGGACAGGGCTTTGTTGAGCAGTACTTC,CASSVGSAGQGFVEQYF
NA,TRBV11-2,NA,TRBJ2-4,TGTGCCAGCAGCTTCCCGTTTCTAGCCAAAAACATTCAGTACTTC,CASSFPFLAKNIQYF
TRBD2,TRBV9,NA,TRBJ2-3,TGTGCCAGCAGCAGGGGACTAGCGGTCATCCCTTCCCCCACAGATACGCAGTATTTT,CASSRGLAVIPSPTDTQYF
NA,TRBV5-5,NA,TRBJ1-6,TGTGCCAGCAGCTTTGATGAGAGCTCCTATAATTCACCCCTCCACTTT,CASSFDESSYNSPLHF
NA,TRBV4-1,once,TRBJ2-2,TGCGCCAGCAGCCGACGGGACACCGGGGAGCTGTTTTTT,CASSRRDTGELFF
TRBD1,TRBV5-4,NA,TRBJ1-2,TGTGCCAGCAGCACCTGGACAGGGGGCGACTATGGCTACACCTTC,CASSTWTGGDYGYTF
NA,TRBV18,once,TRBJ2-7,TGTGCCAGCTCACTTCTCGAGTATTACGAGCAGTACTTC,CASSLLEYYEQYF
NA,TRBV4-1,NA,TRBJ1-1,TGCGCCAGCAGCCAGGGGGCAGGGACTGAAGCTTTCTTT,CASSQGAGTEAFF
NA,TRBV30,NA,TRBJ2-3,TGTGCCTGGAGGACGACACATCCTAGCACAGATACGCAGTATTTT,CAWRTTHPSTDTQYF
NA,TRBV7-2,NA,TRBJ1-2,TGTGCCAGCAGCATTGACAGAAGGTATGGCTACACCTTC,CASSIDRRYGYTF
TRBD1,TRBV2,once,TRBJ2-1,TGTGCCAGCAGTTCGGGACAGGGGGCAGGCGATGAGCAGTTCTTC,CASSSGQGAGDEQFF
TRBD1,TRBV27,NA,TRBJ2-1,TGTGCCAGCAGTTTATGGACCCAGGGGGCGTCTTTATATTTCTTC,CASSLWTQGASLYFF
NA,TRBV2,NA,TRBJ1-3,TGTGCCAGCAGTGACATGGGAGACACCATATATTTT,CASSDMGDTIYF
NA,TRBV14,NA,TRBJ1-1,TGTGCCAGCAGCCAGGAGACAGAGAACACTGAAGCTTTCTTT,CASSQETENTEAFF
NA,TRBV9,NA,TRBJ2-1,TGTGCCAGCAGCGACCCCCAGCGGAGCCCTGTTAGTGAGCAGTTCTTC,CASSDPQRSPVSEQFF
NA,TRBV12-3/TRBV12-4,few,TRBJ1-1,TGTGCCAGCAGTTTAGTTGGAGCAGCTGAAGCTTTCTTT,CASSLVGAAEAFF
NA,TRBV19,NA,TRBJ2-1,TGTGCCAGTAGTATGGTAGTCGGGAGCTTGGGCAATGAGCAGTTCTTC,CASSMVVGSLGNEQFF
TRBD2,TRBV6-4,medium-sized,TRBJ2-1,TGTGCCAGCAGTGGCGGGGGGGACTACAATGAGCAGTTCTTC,CASSGGGDYNEQFF
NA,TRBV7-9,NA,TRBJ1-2,TGTGCCAGCAGCCCGGACAGTCCGTATGGCTACACCTTC,CASSPDSPYGYTF
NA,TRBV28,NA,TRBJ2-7,TGTGCCAGCAGCCCGGAGCTGGTTGTCAACGAGCAGTACTTC,CASSPELVVNEQYF